These T cell receptor beta chains were read from a single sample in a study of T cell responses to AZD1222 COVID-19 vaccine. Here immunoSEQ multiplex PCR was the method, and the copy in TCRdb shows in-frame clones only, minus some. The sample has 130,000 or so clones, more than 90% seen once. The specimen comprised peripheral blood, sampled on day 0 of AZD1222 vaccination. The receptors come from an adult in good health. Both conserved end residues are part of each CDR3. The order of the fields is J gene, V gene, D gene, clone size, CDR3 protein, CDR3 DNA. D genes are given only for firm matches. Expanded clones get a size class; other rows say once, few or many, or leave the size out.

TRBJ1-2,TRBV4-2,TRBD1,-,CASSQEQGTHYGYTF,TGTGCCAGCAGCCAAGAACAGGGGACCCACTATGGCTACACCTTC
TRBJ1-2,TRBV6-5,TRBD1,-,CASTMGQLGGYTF,TGTGCCAGCACTATGGGACAGCTAGGTGGCTACACCTTC
TRBJ1-1,TRBV7-9,-,-,CASSLGMGRQFHTEAFF,TGTGCCAGCAGCTTAGGCATGGGTAGACAGTTCCACACTGAAGCTTTCTTT
TRBJ1-1,TRBV7-8,TRBD1,-,CASSSFAGTGNTEAFF,TGTGCCAGCAGCTCCTTTGCTGGGACAGGGAACACTGAAGCTTTCTTT
TRBJ2-2,TRBV7-7,TRBD2,-,CASEAGGRGTGELFF,TGTGCCAGCGAAGCGGGGGGGCGAGGGACCGGGGAGCTGTTTTTT
TRBJ1-2,TRBV3-1/TRBV3-2,TRBD1,-,CASSQIHAGTGPNYGYTF,TGTGCCAGCAGTCAAATCCACGCCGGGACAGGCCCTAACTATGGCTACACCTTC
TRBJ2-3,TRBV4-2,TRBD2,-,CASSQDPLAGGADTQYF,TGTGCCAGCAGCCAAGATCCCCTAGCGGGAGGTGCAGATACGCAGTATTTT
TRBJ2-7,TRBV5-1,TRBD1,-,CASSYRGDSYEQYF,TGCGCCAGCAGCTACAGGGGGGACAGCTACGAGCAGTACTTC
TRBJ1-2,TRBV14,-,few,CASSQAGGAYGYTF,TGTGCCAGCAGCCAAGCGGGGGGCGCCTATGGCTACACCTTC
TRBJ1-2,TRBV21-1,-,-,CASSPPGQGFYGYTF,TGTGCCAGCAGCCCACCGGGACAGGGGTTCTATGGCTACACCTTC
TRBJ1-4,TRBV10-3,-,few,CAISESAGGGEKLFF,TGTGCCATCAGTGAGTCGGCGGGGGGTGGTGAAAAACTGTTTTTT
TRBJ1-6,TRBV18,TRBD1,-,CASSRGTGESPLHF,TGTGCCAGCTCACGTGGGACAGGGGAGTCACCCCTCCACTTT
TRBJ1-2,TRBV14,-,-,CASSLETGIYGYTF,TGTGCCAGCAGCCTGGAAACAGGGATCTATGGCTACACCTTC
TRBJ1-1,TRBV6-4,-,-,CASSIDGGLDTEAFF,TGTGCCAGCAGTATAGACGGGGGGCTTGACACTGAAGCTTTCTTT
TRBJ2-2,TRBV28,-,-,CASSSSRVGELFF,TGTGCCAGCAGCTCCTCTAGGGTCGGGGAGCTGTTTTTT
TRBJ2-1,TRBV5-1,-,-,CASSLRQNNEQFF,TGCGCCAGCAGCTTGCGACAGAACAATGAGCAGTTCTTC
TRBJ1-5,TRBV30,-,-,CAWSESGKQPQHF,TGTGCCTGGAGTGAGTCAGGGAAACAGCCCCAGCATTTT
TRBJ1-1,TRBV10-3,TRBD1,-,CAISVTGTGTEAFF,TGTGCCATCAGCGTGACAGGGACTGGCACTGAAGCTTTCTTT
TRBJ2-7,TRBV27,-,-,CASSLYNEQYF,TGTGCCAGCAGTTTATATAACGAGCAGTACTTC
TRBJ1-4,TRBV5-1,-,-,CASSLGQKFEKLFF,TGCGCCAGCAGCCTAGGACAGAAATTCGAAAAACTGTTTTTT
TRBJ2-1,TRBV19,-,-,CASSTEGFASSVEQFF,TGTGCCAGTAGTACTGAGGGCTTCGCCAGCTCGGTTGAGCAGTTCTTC
TRBJ2-1,TRBV27,TRBD2,-,CASSLKRDMGNEQFF,TGTGCCAGCAGTCTCAAGCGGGATATGGGCAATGAGCAGTTCTTC
TRBJ1-2,TRBV19,-,-,CASHRRDGYTF,TGTGCCAGCCATCGACGGGATGGCTACACCTTC
TRBJ1-6,TRBV5-1,-,-,CASSEGRNSPLHF,TGCGCCAGCAGCGAGGGTCGGAATTCACCCCTCCACTTT